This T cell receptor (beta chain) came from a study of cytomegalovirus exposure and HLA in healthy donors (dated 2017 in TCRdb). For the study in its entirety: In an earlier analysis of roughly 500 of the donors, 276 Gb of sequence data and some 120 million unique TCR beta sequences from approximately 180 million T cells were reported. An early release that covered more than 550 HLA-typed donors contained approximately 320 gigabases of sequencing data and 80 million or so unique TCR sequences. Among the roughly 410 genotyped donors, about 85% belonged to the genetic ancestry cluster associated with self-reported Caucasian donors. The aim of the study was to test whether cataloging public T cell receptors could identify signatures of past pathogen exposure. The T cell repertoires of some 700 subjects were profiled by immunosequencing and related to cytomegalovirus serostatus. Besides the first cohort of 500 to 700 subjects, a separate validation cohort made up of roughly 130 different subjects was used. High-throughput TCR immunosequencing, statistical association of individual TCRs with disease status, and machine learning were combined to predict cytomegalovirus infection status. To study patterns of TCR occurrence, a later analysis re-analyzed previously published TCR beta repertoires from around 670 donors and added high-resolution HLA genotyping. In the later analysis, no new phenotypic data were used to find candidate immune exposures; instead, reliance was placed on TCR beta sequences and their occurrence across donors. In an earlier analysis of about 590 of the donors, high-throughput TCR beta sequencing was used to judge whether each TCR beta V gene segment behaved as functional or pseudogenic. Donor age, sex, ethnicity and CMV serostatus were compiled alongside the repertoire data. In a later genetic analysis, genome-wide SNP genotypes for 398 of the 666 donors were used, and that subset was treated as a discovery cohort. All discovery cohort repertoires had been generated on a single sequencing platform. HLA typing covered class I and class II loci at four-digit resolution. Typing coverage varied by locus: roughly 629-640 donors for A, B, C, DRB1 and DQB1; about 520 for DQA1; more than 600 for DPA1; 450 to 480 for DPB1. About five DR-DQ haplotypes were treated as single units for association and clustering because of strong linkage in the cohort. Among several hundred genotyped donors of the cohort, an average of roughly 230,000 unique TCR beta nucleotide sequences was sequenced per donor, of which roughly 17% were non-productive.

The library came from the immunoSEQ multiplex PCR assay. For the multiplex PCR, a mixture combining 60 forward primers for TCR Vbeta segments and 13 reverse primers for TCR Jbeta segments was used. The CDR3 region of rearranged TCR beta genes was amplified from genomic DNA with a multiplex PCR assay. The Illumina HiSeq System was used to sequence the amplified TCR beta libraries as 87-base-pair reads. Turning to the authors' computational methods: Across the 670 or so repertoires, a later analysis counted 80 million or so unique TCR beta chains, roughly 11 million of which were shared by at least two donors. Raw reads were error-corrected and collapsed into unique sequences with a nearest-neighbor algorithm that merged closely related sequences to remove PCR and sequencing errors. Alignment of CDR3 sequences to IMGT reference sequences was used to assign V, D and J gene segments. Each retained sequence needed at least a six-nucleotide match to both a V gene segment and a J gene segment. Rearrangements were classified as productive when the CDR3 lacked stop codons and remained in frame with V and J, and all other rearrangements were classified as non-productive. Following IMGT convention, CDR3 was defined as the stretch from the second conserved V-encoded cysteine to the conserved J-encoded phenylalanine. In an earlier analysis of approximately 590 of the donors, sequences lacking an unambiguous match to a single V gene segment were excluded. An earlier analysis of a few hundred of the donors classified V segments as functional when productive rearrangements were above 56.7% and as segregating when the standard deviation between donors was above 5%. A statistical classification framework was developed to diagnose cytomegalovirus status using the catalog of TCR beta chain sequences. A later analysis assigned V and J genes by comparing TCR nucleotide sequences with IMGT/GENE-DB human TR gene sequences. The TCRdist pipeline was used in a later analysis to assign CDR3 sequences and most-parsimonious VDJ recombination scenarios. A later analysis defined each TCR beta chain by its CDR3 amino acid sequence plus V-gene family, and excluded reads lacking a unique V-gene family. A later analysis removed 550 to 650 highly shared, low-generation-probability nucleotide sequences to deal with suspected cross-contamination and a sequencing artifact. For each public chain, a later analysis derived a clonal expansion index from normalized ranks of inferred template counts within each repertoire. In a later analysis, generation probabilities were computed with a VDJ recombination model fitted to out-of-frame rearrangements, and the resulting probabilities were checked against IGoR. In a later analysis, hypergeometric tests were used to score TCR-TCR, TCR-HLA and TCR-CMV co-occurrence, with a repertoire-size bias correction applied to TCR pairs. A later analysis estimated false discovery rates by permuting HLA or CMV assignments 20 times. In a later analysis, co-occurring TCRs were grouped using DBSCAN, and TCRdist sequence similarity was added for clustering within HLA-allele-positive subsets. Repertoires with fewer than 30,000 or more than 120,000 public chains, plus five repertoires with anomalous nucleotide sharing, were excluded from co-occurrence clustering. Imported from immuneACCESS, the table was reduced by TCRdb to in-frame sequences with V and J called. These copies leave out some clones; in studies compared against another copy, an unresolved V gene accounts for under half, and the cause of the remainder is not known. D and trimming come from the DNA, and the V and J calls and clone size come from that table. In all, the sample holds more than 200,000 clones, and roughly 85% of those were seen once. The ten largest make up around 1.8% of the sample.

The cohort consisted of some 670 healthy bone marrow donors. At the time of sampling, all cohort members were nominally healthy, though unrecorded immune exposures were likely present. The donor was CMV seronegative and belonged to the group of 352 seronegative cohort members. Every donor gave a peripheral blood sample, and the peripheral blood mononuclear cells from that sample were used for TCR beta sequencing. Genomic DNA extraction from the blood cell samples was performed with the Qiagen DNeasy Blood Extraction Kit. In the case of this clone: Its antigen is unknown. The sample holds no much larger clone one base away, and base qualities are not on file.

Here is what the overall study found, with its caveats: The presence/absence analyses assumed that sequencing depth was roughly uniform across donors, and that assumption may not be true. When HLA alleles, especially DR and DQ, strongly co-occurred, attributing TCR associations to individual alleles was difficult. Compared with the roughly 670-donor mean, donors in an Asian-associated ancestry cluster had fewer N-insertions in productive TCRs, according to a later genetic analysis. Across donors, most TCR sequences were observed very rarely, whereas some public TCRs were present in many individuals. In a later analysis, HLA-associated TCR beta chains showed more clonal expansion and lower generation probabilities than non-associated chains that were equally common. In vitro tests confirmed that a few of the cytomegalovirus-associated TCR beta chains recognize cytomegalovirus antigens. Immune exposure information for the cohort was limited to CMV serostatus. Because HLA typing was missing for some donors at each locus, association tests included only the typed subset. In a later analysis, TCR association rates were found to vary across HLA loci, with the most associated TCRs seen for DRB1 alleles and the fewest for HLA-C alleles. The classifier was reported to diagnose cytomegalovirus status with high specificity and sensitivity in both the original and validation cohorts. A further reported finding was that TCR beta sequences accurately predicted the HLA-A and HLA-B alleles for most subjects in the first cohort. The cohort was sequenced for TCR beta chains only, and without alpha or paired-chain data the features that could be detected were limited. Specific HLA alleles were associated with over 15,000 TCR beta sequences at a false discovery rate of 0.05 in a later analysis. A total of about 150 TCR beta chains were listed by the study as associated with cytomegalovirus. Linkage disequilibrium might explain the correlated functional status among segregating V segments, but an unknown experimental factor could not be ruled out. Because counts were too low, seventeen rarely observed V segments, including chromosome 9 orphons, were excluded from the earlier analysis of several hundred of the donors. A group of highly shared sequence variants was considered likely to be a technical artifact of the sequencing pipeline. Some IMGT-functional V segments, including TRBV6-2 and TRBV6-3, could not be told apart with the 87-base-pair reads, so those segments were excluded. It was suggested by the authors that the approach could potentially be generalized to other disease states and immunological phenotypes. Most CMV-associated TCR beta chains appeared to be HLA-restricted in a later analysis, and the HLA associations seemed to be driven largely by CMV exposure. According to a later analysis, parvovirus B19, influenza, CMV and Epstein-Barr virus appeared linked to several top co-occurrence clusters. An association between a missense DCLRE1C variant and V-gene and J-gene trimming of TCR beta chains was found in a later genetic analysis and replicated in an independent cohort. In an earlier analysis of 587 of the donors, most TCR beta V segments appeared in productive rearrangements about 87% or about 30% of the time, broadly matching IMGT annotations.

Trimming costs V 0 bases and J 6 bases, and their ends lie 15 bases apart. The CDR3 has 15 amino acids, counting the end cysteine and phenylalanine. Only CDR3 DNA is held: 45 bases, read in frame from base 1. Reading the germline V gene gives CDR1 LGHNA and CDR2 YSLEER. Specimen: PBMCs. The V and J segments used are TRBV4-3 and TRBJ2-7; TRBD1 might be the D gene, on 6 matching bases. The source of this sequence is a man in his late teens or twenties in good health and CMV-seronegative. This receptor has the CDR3 CASSQDVREQGEQYF. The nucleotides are TGCGCCAGCAGCCAAGATGTTCGTGAACAGGGCGAGCAGTACTTC.